This T cell receptor beta chain was profiled in a study of blood T cell repertoires in COVID-19. On the study more broadly: T cells, B-cell-depleted T cells, or PBMCs provided the cDNA or gDNA that served as material.

Per the original data handling: Counts of nucleated cells, estimated from reference gene primer amplification, were obtained. This table comes from immunoSEQ multiplex PCR, and its TCRdb copy is limited to in-frame clones, with some not included. The DNA gave D and trimming, while V, J and clone size come from that table. The sample holds 80,000 to 95,000 clones, under 90% seen once. The length of the CDR3 is 15 residues. Trimming removed 1 base at V and 0 bases at J, with 7 bases between. CDR1 and CDR2 (germline): SGHAT, FQNNGV. The specimen sequenced was peripheral blood. The rearrangement links TRBV11-2 to TRBJ1-3, with D hard to call. The receptor was derived from a woman in her sixties or seventies with acute or convalescent COVID-19. The DNA of the CDR3 is TGTGCCAGCAGCTTAGTACGGGACTCTGGAAACACCATATATTTT. It yields the protein CASSLVRDSGNTIYF.